This is a list of T cell receptor beta chains from one sample in a study of blood T cell repertoires in COVID-19. Sequencing was performed with immunoSEQ multiplex PCR; in TCRdb, only in-frame clones are kept and a portion is missing. The repertoire holds 300,000 to 450,000 clones, with about 87% as singletons. The sequenced sample consisted of PBMCs or T cells enriched from blood (not recorded which). Source of these receptors: a man aged 25-45 years who had recovered from COVID-19. Both conserved end residues are part of each CDR3. D genes are given only for firm matches. A row's size may be missing; if present it is once, few, many or a size class.

v_gene	j_gene	d_gene	abundance	len	CDR3aa	CDR3nt
TRBV6-5	TRBJ1-2	-	-	15	CASRPSYGGAGGYTF	TGTGCCAGCAGGCCCTCGTATGGGGGCGCAGGGGGCTACACCTTC
TRBV5-4	TRBJ1-6	-	-	13	CASKLDLNSPLHF	TGTGCCAGCAAGTTAGATCTTAATTCACCCCTCCACTTT
TRBV15	TRBJ2-7	-	-	15	CATSRDLQPSYEQYF	TGTGCCACCAGCAGAGATCTACAGCCTTCCTACGAGCAGTACTTC
TRBV7-2	TRBJ1-4	-	-	15	CASSRTVATNEKLFF	TGTGCCAGCAGCCGGACAGTCGCAACTAATGAAAAACTGTTTTTT
TRBV7-9	TRBJ1-3	TRBD1	-	15	CASSRTGASGNTIYF	TGTGCCAGCAGTCGTACAGGGGCCTCTGGAAACACCATATATTTT
TRBV10-2	TRBJ2-1	TRBD2	-	15	CASSPAGGLYNEQFF	TGCGCCAGCAGCCCAGCGGGGGGGCTTTACAATGAGCAGTTCTTC
TRBV9	TRBJ1-3	TRBD1	-	17	CASSGRDRQGIRNTIYF	TGTGCCAGCAGCGGCCGAGACCGACAGGGAATAAGAAACACCATATATTTT
TRBV6-1	TRBJ2-3	-	-	16	CASSEWAGTSTDTQYF	TGTGCCAGCAGTGAATGGGCCGGGACTAGCACAGATACGCAGTATTTT
TRBV5-1	TRBJ1-5	-	-	15	CASSPGHGEGQPQHF	TGCGCCAGCAGCCCGGGACACGGAGAGGGTCAGCCCCAGCATTTT
TRBV19	TRBJ1-5	-	-	14	CASSPRGREQPQHF	TGTGCCAGTAGCCCCAGGGGCAGGGAGCAGCCCCAGCATTTT
TRBV20-1	TRBJ1-2	TRBD1	-	11	CSARGDRGYTF	TGCAGTGCTAGAGGGGACAGGGGCTACACCTTC
TRBV7-9	TRBJ2-5	TRBD1	-	14	CASSRTGGPETQYF	TGTGCCAGCAGCCGGACAGGCGGTCCAGAGACCCAGTACTTC
TRBV10-3	TRBJ1-1	-	-	14	CAISGSEAGTEAFF	TGTGCCATCAGTGGCAGCGAGGCGGGCACTGAAGCTTTCTTT
TRBV12-3/TRBV12-4	TRBJ2-7	-	few	12	CASMRIQGEQYF	TGTGCCAGCATGAGGATCCAAGGCGAGCAGTACTTC
TRBV10-1	TRBJ2-1	-	-	14	CASSEAGRGNEQFF	TGCGCCAGCAGTGAGGCCGGGCGGGGCAATGAGCAGTTCTTC
TRBV30	TRBJ1-2	-	-	14	CAWSVGAGEYGYTF	TGTGCCTGGAGTGTAGGGGCGGGGGAATATGGCTACACCTTC
TRBV7-2	TRBJ1-4	-	few	14	CASSIGGSGEKLFF	TGTGCCAGCAGCATTGGGGGGTCCGGTGAAAAACTGTTTTTT
TRBV19	TRBJ1-5	-	-	17	CASSKGQVTMDLQPQHF	TGTGCCAGTAGTAAGGGACAAGTAACTATGGATCTCCAGCCCCAGCATTTT
TRBV3-1/TRBV3-2	TRBJ2-6	-	-	18	CASSQGSLRVSGANVLTF	TGTGCCAGCAGCCAGGGTTCTCTTCGGGTCTCTGGGGCCAACGTCCTGACTTTC
TRBV18	TRBJ2-2	-	-	14	CASSPPRDTGELFF	TGTGCCAGCTCACCACCGAGGGACACCGGGGAGCTGTTTTTT
TRBV25-1	TRBJ1-5	TRBD1	-	14	CASRPGTGDQPQHF	TGTGCCAGCAGGCCCGGGACAGGAGATCAGCCCCAGCATTTT
TRBV27	TRBJ2-5	TRBD1	-	18	CASSPTGQWSLQQETQYF	TGTGCCAGCAGTCCAACGGGACAGTGGAGCCTCCAACAAGAGACCCAGTACTTC
TRBV9	TRBJ1-1	TRBD1	-	17	CASSTTIMTGAGTEAFF	TGTGCCAGCAGCACAACGATAATGACAGGGGCCGGAACTGAAGCTTTCTTT
TRBV30	TRBJ2-1	TRBD2	-	13	CAWGGLAWNEQFF	TGTGCCTGGGGGGGACTAGCGTGGAATGAGCAGTTCTTC
TRBV7-8	TRBJ1-4	-	-	17	CASSVALKFIFGEKLFF	TGTGCCAGCAGCGTCGCCTTGAAGTTTATCTTCGGTGAAAAACTGTTTTTT
TRBV7-9	TRBJ2-7	-	once	13	CASSLISGYEQYF	TGTGCCAGCAGCTTAATCTCAGGTTACGAGCAGTACTTC
TRBV6-5	TRBJ1-2	-	-	13	CVSRGANNYGYTF	TGTGTCAGCCGGGGGGCGAATAACTATGGCTACACCTTC
TRBV3-1/TRBV3-2	TRBJ1-2	-	-	14	CASSQGGSPYGYTF	TGTGCCAGCAGCCAAGGAGGAAGTCCTTATGGCTACACCTTC
TRBV30	TRBJ2-3	-	-	15	CAWRVEGSGTDTQYF	TGTGCCTGGAGAGTGGAGGGGTCGGGTACAGATACGCAGTATTTT
TRBV19	TRBJ1-1	-	-	14	CASNPTRGNTEAFF	TGTGCCAGTAACCCCACAAGGGGGAACACTGAAGCTTTCTTT
TRBV3-1/TRBV3-2	TRBJ2-7	TRBD1	-	14	CASSPGQEPYEQYF	TGTGCCAGCAGCCCGGGACAGGAGCCCTACGAGCAGTACTTC
TRBV29-1	TRBJ1-3	-	-	13	CSVGRDSGNTIYF	TGCAGCGTTGGACGGGACTCTGGAAACACCATATATTTT
TRBV7-2	TRBJ2-1	TRBD2	-	14	CASRRLAGYNEQFF	TGTGCCAGCAGAAGACTAGCGGGGTACAATGAGCAGTTCTTC
TRBV27	TRBJ2-5	TRBD2	-	18	CASSPRGLAGLRTETQYF	TGTGCCAGCAGTCCCCGCGGACTAGCGGGGCTACGGACAGAGACCCAGTACTTC
TRBV5-1	TRBJ2-3	-	-	13	CASSSQPTDTQYF	TGCGCCAGCAGCTCACAGCCAACAGATACGCAGTATTTT
TRBV20-1	TRBJ1-1	-	-	8	CSAPPAFF	TGCAGTGCCCCTCCGGCTTTCTTT
TRBV19	TRBJ2-6	-	-	15	CASSSDSTGANVLTF	TGTGCCAGTAGTTCCGACAGTACAGGGGCCAACGTCCTGACTTTC
TRBV6-1	TRBJ2-7	-	-	16	CASSEKEGLLLYEQYF	TGTGCCAGCAGTGAAAAGGAGGGACTTCTCCTCTACGAGCAGTACTTC
TRBV2	TRBJ2-7	TRBD2	-	14	CASKVAGVSYEQYF	TGTGCCAGCAAGGTAGCGGGGGTATCCTACGAGCAGTACTTC
TRBV2	TRBJ2-7	-	once	14	CASSEDWGPYEQYF	TGTGCCAGCAGTGAAGATTGGGGCCCCTACGAGCAGTACTTC
TRBV19	TRBJ1-2	-	-	12	CASSIRGNGYTF	TGTGCCAGTAGTATCAGGGGAAATGGCTACACCTTC
TRBV13	TRBJ2-7	TRBD1	-	16	CASSLRDRGLYYEQYF	TGTGCCAGCAGCTTAAGGGACAGGGGGCTTTATTACGAGCAGTACTTC
TRBV18	TRBJ2-7	TRBD1	-	14	CASTRTGTSYEQYF	TGTGCCAGCACTCGGACAGGGACCTCCTACGAGCAGTACTTC
TRBV5-6	TRBJ2-1	TRBD2	-	15	CASSLGTSSYNEQFF	TGTGCCAGCAGCTTAGGGACTAGCTCCTACAATGAGCAGTTCTTC
TRBV11-3	TRBJ2-1	-	-	15	CASSLAGALGNEQFF	TGTGCCAGCAGCTTGGCGGGGGCGTTGGGAAATGAGCAGTTCTTC
TRBV18	TRBJ1-1	-	-	13	CASSRDGGRQAFF	TGTGCCAGCTCACGGGACGGAGGGAGACAAGCTTTCTTT
TRBV12-3/TRBV12-4	TRBJ1-2	-	-	13	CASRGQVKPGYTF	TGTGCCAGCAGGGGGCAGGTTAAGCCCGGCTACACCTTC
TRBV27	TRBJ1-4	-	-	18	CASSPFSYGQHSNEKLFF	TGTGCCAGCAGTCCTTTCTCTTACGGACAGCATAGTAATGAAAAACTGTTTTTT
TRBV4-1	TRBJ2-1	TRBD2	-	16	CASSRLGLGSYNEQFF	TGCGCCAGCAGCCGCCTGGGACTAGGCTCCTACAATGAGCAGTTCTTC
TRBV5-1	TRBJ1-6	TRBD1	-	15	CASSFTGGGNSPLHF	TGCGCCAGCAGCTTCACAGGGGGAGGTAATTCACCCCTCCACTTT
TRBV6-5	TRBJ1-6	-	-	15	CASNTGSSYNSPLHF	TGTGCCAGCAACACAGGGAGCTCCTATAATTCACCCCTCCACTTT
TRBV9	TRBJ2-2	-	few	12	CASSADTGELFF	TGTGCCAGCAGCGCAGATACCGGGGAGCTGTTTTTT
TRBV6-5	TRBJ2-1	TRBD2	-	13	CASCGGAYNEQFF	TGTGCCTCCTGCGGGGGGGCCTACAATGAGCAGTTCTTC